The present TCR beta chain was sequenced within a study of blood T cell repertoires in COVID-19. Whole-study context: The United States, Italy and Spain provided the acute and convalescent COVID-19 samples. Sources were T cells, B-cell-depleted T cells, or PBMCs; the material itself was cDNA or gDNA.

Recruitment covered about two dozen US areas and drew participants whose ages spanned roughly 18 to 95 years. Cohort assignment relied on participant-reported clinical history. Sequencing was performed with immunoSEQ multiplex PCR; in TCRdb, only in-frame clones are kept and a portion is missing. The repertoire holds hundreds of thousands of clones, with around 83% as singletons. The sequenced sample was PBMCs or T cells enriched from blood (not recorded which). The TCR comes from a man aged 40-55 years who had been exposed to COVID-19.

This CDR3 reads CARGQTQNSYNSPLHF. DNA for the CDR3: TGTGCCAGGGGACAGACACAGAACTCCTATAATTCACCCCTCCACTTT. This chain connects TRBV2 to TRBJ1-6, with 7 bases identical to TRBD1. V trimming: 9 bases; J trimming: 0 bases; junction bases outside the gene matches: 8. Germline assignment: CDR1 SNHLY and CDR2 FYNNEI. The CDR3 is 16 residues long. The variable domain in full, with the rest retrieved from reference TRBV2 and TRBJ1-6, is EPEVTQTPSHQVTQMGQEVILRCVPISNHLYFYWYRQILGQKVEFLVSFYNNEISEKSEIFDDQFSVERPDGSNFTLKIRSTKLEDSAMYFCARGQTQNSYNSPLHFGNGTRLTVT.